Listed here are 14 T cell receptor beta chains from one sample, sequenced in a study of cytomegalovirus exposure and HLA in healthy donors. The PCR employed 60 Vbeta primers together with 13 Jbeta primers. Data came from immunoSEQ multiplex PCR; TCRdb stores just in-frame clones and leaves some out. The sample lists under 150,000 clones, around 10% occurring once. The sample was PBMCs. All receptors come from a male donor in good health and CMV-seronegative.

The CDR3 DNA sequence: TGTGCCAGCTCACCTGGGACAGGGAGGAGCACCGGGGAGCTGTTTTTT. It encodes CASSPGTGRSTGELFF. V and J are TRBV18 and TRBJ2-2, with 9 nucleotides matching TRBD1. With V trimmed by 3 bases and J by 4 bases, 6 bases remained unmatched. The length of the CDR3 is 16 residues. CDR1 and CDR2 (germline): KGHSH, LQKENI.

Turning to this clone: One junction end does not reproduce the germline sequence, and a read error may be involved. The chain is built from TRBV5-8 and TRBJ2-7; no definite D call. The CDR3 is 11 residues long. The V gene's germline CDR1 is SGHTS and CDR2 YDEGEE. CDR3: CASSLGQRPRF. The CDR3 nucleotides read TGTGCCAGCAGCTTGGGCCAGAGGCCCCGCTTC. The full variable domain, with the rest looked up from reference TRBV5-8 and TRBJ2-7, is EAGVTQSPTHLIKTRGQQATLRCSPISGHTSVYWYQQALGLGLQFLLWYDEGEERNRGNFPPRFSGRQFPNYSSELNVNALELEDSALYLCASSLGQRPRFGPGTRLTVT.

The chain recombines TRBV4-3 with TRBJ1-1; D is unresolved. Germline loops: CDR1 LGHNA, CDR2 YSLEER. The CDR3 length is 16 residues. Deletions cut 1 base from V and 1 base from J, with 13 bases between. In nucleotides, the CDR3 is TGCGCCAGCAGCCAAGCCTGGGTGTCGGGGAACACTGAAGCTTTCTTT. Its protein is CASSQAWVSGNTEAFF.

The chain links TRBV5-1 to TRBJ2-1; the match to TRBD1 covers 10 bases. Germline V gene lookup returns CDR1 SGHRS and CDR2 YFSETQ. This CDR3 contains 12 residues. The junction had 3 bases not matched to a gene; V was cut back by 4 bases and J by 11 bases. The CDR3 DNA is TGCGCCAGCAGCCAGGACAGGGGGAAGCAGTTCTTC. It specifies CASSQDRGKQFF.

The rearrangement uses TRBV28 and TRBJ1-1, with TRBD1 matching 8 bases. The CDR3 has 12 amino acids. V trimming: 0 bases; J trimming: 11 bases; junction bases outside the gene matches: 2. Germline lookup yields CDR1 MDHEN and CDR2 SYDVKM. Here the CDR3 reads CASSLWTGDAFF. The CDR3 nucleotides are TGTGCCAGCAGTTTATGGACAGGGGATGCTTTCTTT.

This clone was counted a few times. This rearrangement joins TRBV28 to TRBJ2-1; TRBD2 is a possible D gene (5 bases). The CDR3 spans 11 residues. Trimming removed 7 bases at V and 9 bases at J, with 10 bases between. Germline V gene lookup returns CDR1 MDHEN and CDR2 SYDVKM. This CDR3 reads CASTGMSEQFF. The CDR3 bases are TGTGCCAGCACGGGGATGAGTGAGCAGTTCTTC.

This clone has more than one count but fewer than ten. The J gene is TRBJ2-5, the V gene TRBV30, with D unresolved. Germline V gene data show CDR1 as GTSNPN and CDR2 as SVGIG (reference sequence). The CDR3 spans 11 residues. Trimming took off 0 bases at V and 5 bases at J, with 4 bases between the two ends. As DNA, the CDR3 is TGTGCCTGGAGTGTCGGGGAGACCCAGTACTTC. Its translation is CAWSVGETQYF. Looking up the rest from reference TRBV30 and TRBJ2-5 gives the full variable domain: SQTIHQWPATLVQPVGSPLSLECTVEGTSNPNLYWYRQAAGRGLQLLFYSVGIGQISSEVPQNLSASRPQDRQFILSSKKLLLSDSGFYLCAWSVGETQYFGPGTRLLVL.

The rearrangement uses TRBV6-4 and TRBJ2-3; 7 nucleotides agree with TRBD1. This CDR3 comprises 15 residues. CDR1 and CDR2 (germline): MRHNA, SNTAGT. J was trimmed by 1 base and V by 5 bases; bases with no gene match: 6. The DNA of the CDR3 is TGTGCCAGCAGTCTAGAGGGGGCCGGCACAGATACGCAGTATTTT. Its translation: CASSLEGAGTDTQYF.

The gene calls are TRBV10-3 and TRBJ1-1, with D hard to call. The CDR3 spans 16 residues. Germline CDR1 and CDR2: ENHRY and SYGVKD. The ends were cut back, 3 bases at V and 0 bases at J, with 14 bases in the middle. The CDR3 region has the DNA TGTGCCATCAGTGATCCGGGGAACGGGATGAACACTGAAGCTTTCTTT. This gives the protein CAISDPGNGMNTEAFF.

This clone was observed a handful of times. The genes are TRBV9 and TRBJ2-6; 8 bases are a match to TRBD1. The germline V gene encodes CDR1 SGDLS and CDR2 YYNGEE. This CDR3 spans 15 amino acids. J lost 3 bases, V lost 7 bases, and 6 bases had no gene match. The DNA of the CDR3 is TGTGCCAGCGGCACGGGGACAGGTGGGGCCAACGTCCTGACTTTC. Protein sequence: CASGTGTGGANVLTF.

CDR3 loop: CASSGGAGREDIQYF. The DNA for the CDR3 is TGTGCCAGCAGTGGAGGAGCGGGCCGGGAAGACATTCAGTACTTC. The chain is built from TRBV28 and TRBJ2-4; a weak D match, TRBD2 (6 bases). This CDR3 is 15 amino acids long. V lost 5 bases and J 8 bases, leaving 19 bases between the germline ends. Germline V gene lookup returns CDR1 MDHEN and CDR2 SYDVKM. The variable domain in full, with the rest retrieved from reference TRBV28 and TRBJ2-4, is DVKVTQSSRYLVKRTGEKVFLECVQDMDHENMFWYRQDPGLGLRLIYFSYDVKMKEKGDIPEGYSVSREKKERFSLILESASTNQTSMYLCASSGGAGREDIQYFGAGTRLSVL.

This clone has more than one count but fewer than ten. The chain combines TRBV27 with TRBJ2-1; 8 positions agree with TRBD2. The length of the CDR3 is 17 residues. The V and J ends lost 4 bases and 0 bases, in that order; junction bases with no gene match: 8. The V gene's germline CDR1 is MNHEY and CDR2 SMNVEV (reference sequence). CDR3 in amino acids: CASSSLQSGSSYNEQFF. CDR3 DNA sequence: TGTGCCAGCAGTTCCCTGCAAAGCGGGAGCTCCTACAATGAGCAGTTCTTC.

This clone was seen a few times. The V call is TRBV5-1, the J call TRBJ1-5; TRBD1 might be the D (5 bases). Germline CDR1 is SGHRS and CDR2 is YFSETQ. V dropped 0 bases and J dropped 1 base, with 8 bases sitting between them. CDR3 size: 15 residues. The CDR3 reads CASSLGGASNQPQHF. For the CDR3, the DNA is TGCGCCAGCAGCTTGGGGGGCGCAAGCAATCAGCCCCAGCATTTT.

This clone was counted a few times. The rearrangement joins TRBV28 to TRBJ1-4; no reliable D call. V gave up 4 bases and J gave up 8 bases, with 8 bases separating them. Germline CDR1 and CDR2: MDHEN and SYDVKM. This CDR3 has 12 amino acids. The CDR3 protein is CASSSGREKLFF. DNA of the CDR3: TGTGCCAGCAGTTCGGGTCGCGAAAAACTGTTTTTT.